This T cell receptor beta chain was profiled in a study of blood T cell repertoires in COVID-19. Study overall: T cells, B-cell-depleted T cells, or PBMCs provided the cDNA or gDNA that served as material.

Generated by immunoSEQ multiplex PCR, the TCRdb table keeps only in-frame clones and is missing some. Seen here are about 300,000 clones, 87% observed once, and the top ten hold approximately 1.5%. The V segment lost 4 bases and the J segment 2 bases; nucleotides outside the gene matches: 3. The CDR3 extends over 14 amino acids. The germline V gene has CDR1 LGHNA and CDR2 YNFKEQ. The sequence derives from a woman aged 40 to 50 who had recovered from COVID-19. The sequenced material came from peripheral blood. This sequence joins TRBV4-2 and TRBJ2-3, with 7 positions matching TRBD2. This CDR3 is CASSRGGDTDTQYF. CDR3 bases: TGTGCCAGCAGCCGGGGGGGGGACACAGATACGCAGTATTTT.